This note documents a single T cell receptor beta chain sequence. Antigen: not known. The CDR3 has 13 amino acids. Germline CDR1 MNHEY, CDR2 SVGEGT. J gave up 5 bases and V 7 bases, and 7 bases lay outside the gene matches. One entry per CDR3 protein results from TCRdb running MiXCR on the 5' RACE reads. The data contain under 85,000 distinct CDR3 sequences, 9.5% to 15% of them singletons. These data are taken from a study of early T cells in non-severe SARS-CoV-2 infection. Whole-study findings and limits: There was a bias toward anti-spike CD8 responses in VDJdb matching, which missed private and CD4 specificities.

This receptor was identified in an adult who was a healthcare worker with PCR-confirmed SARS-CoV-2 infection or an uninfected control (not recorded which). The donor label of this sample is uncertain. Sequencing was performed on whole blood, taken at baseline. This rearrangement joins TRBV6-2 or TRBV6-3 to TRBJ1-1; TRBD1 matches at 7 bases. CDR3 in amino acids: CASTWDRNTEAFF. CDR3 bases: TGTGCCAGCACCTGGGACAGAAATACTGAAGCTTTCTTT.